This TCR beta chain was sequenced during a study of PD-1 blockade in classical Hodgkin lymphoma. The wider study: Patients got intravenous nivolumab 3 mg/kg every 2 weeks. Study-wide results and caveats: The baseline diversity of complete responders showed similarity to that of newly diagnosed patients. Exclusion was the outcome for patients who began nivolumab under 1 year after ASCT. Reported findings placed baseline TCR diversity lower in newly diagnosed patients (compared with healthy donors).

Concerning this clone: Its antigen is unidentified.

This CDR3 region has 16 residues. The germline V gene has CDR1 MNHEY and CDR2 SVGAGI. Germline trimming cut 4 bases from V and 6 bases from J; bases unmatched to any gene: 8. Described time point: cycle 4 day 1 (C4D1), after more than 5 weeks of nivolumab. Relapses following autologous stem cell transplantation were seen in all patients, with brentuximab vedotin exposure varying. TCRdb's copy holds only in-frame clones and misses some; the assay was immunoSEQ multiplex PCR. The sample has approximately 20,000 clones, approximately 73% seen once. The chain has TRBV6-5 and TRBJ2-1, with 11 bases lining up with TRBD2. The starting material was peripheral blood mononuclear cells (PBMCs), obtained before the fourth cycle of nivolumab. The receptor was isolated from a human donor with classical Hodgkin lymphoma. CDR3 loop: CASSSLAGAGTNEQFF. For the CDR3, the DNA is TGTGCCAGCAGTTCACTAGCGGGAGCCGGGACCAATGAGCAGTTCTTC.